This is a list of T cell receptor beta chains from one sample in a study of Graves' ophthalmopathy and Graves' hyperthyroidism. In TCRdb, the multiplex PCR reads were re-called with MiXCR into one record per CDR3 protein. Of roughly 410,000 distinct CDR3 sequences listed, 15% are singletons. Sequenced: peripheral blood. The receptors originated from a woman aged 18-29 years with stable Graves' hyperthyroidism. Both conserved end residues are part of each CDR3. Fields, in order: J gene, D gene, clone size, V gene, CDR3 protein, CDR3 DNA. The D gene is left open where the match is weak. Where a row states a size, it is once, few, many or the class of an expanded clone; other rows omit it.

J gene: TRBJ1-6; D gene: .; clone size: many; V gene: TRBV10-3; CDR3 protein: CAIRQADSPLHF; CDR3 DNA: TGTGCCATCAGGCAGGCGGATTCACCCCTCCACTTT
J gene: TRBJ1-2; D gene: .; clone size: many; V gene: TRBV12-5; CDR3 protein: CASGFGGSDYGYTF; CDR3 DNA: TGTGCTAGTGGCTTCGGGGGGTCCGACTATGGCTACACCTTC
J gene: TRBJ2-4; D gene: .; clone size: many; V gene: TRBV11-2; CDR3 protein: CASSFESAKNIQYF; CDR3 DNA: TGTGCCAGCAGCTTTGAGTCGGCCAAAAACATTCAGTACTTC
J gene: TRBJ1-1; D gene: .; clone size: many; V gene: TRBV27; CDR3 protein: CASSLSGTLLLNTEAFF; CDR3 DNA: TGTGCCAGCAGTTTATCGGGGACGTTATTACTGAACACTGAAGCTTTCTTT
J gene: TRBJ1-2; D gene: .; clone size: many; V gene: TRBV12-5; CDR3 protein: CASGLVLGARGYTF; CDR3 DNA: TGTGCTAGTGGTTTGGTCTTAGGGGCGAGGGGCTACACCTTC
J gene: TRBJ1-2; D gene: .; clone size: many; V gene: TRBV2; CDR3 protein: CASSTQTGNYGYTF; CDR3 DNA: TGTGCCAGCAGTACCCAAACAGGGAACTATGGCTACACCTTC
J gene: TRBJ2-7; D gene: .; clone size: many; V gene: TRBV20-1; CDR3 protein: CSATRDVDYEQYF; CDR3 DNA: TGCAGTGCTACTCGGGACGTCGACTACGAGCAGTACTTC
J gene: TRBJ2-2; D gene: .; clone size: few; V gene: TRBV6-1; CDR3 protein: CASIRRAKAGELFF; CDR3 DNA: TGTGCCAGCATAAGGAGGGCTAAGGCCGGGGAGCTGTTTTTT
J gene: TRBJ2-3; D gene: TRBD1; clone size: many; V gene: TRBV27; CDR3 protein: CASSSDRGSTDTQYF; CDR3 DNA: TGTGCCAGCAGTTCGGACAGGGGAAGCACAGATACGCAGTATTTT
J gene: TRBJ1-2; D gene: TRBD1; clone size: many; V gene: TRBV7-8; CDR3 protein: CASSPRDRTIYGYTF; CDR3 DNA: TGTGCCAGCAGCCCCCGGGACAGAACTATCTATGGCTACACCTTC
J gene: TRBJ1-5; D gene: .; clone size: .; V gene: TRBV27; CDR3 protein: CASSLKVGGQPQHF; CDR3 DNA: TGTGCCAGCAGTTTAAAGGTGGGCGGGCAGCCCCAGCATTTT
J gene: TRBJ1-2; D gene: .; clone size: many; V gene: TRBV2; CDR3 protein: CASSEVYYGYTF; CDR3 DNA: TGTGCCAGCAGTGAAGTTTACTATGGCTACACCTTC
J gene: TRBJ2-5; D gene: .; clone size: many; V gene: TRBV15; CDR3 protein: CATSRSRGGLAETQYF; CDR3 DNA: TGTGCCACCAGCAGAAGTCGCGGAGGATTAGCAGAGACCCAGTACTTC
J gene: TRBJ1-4; D gene: TRBD1; clone size: .; V gene: TRBV11-2; CDR3 protein: CASRAAQGAGTNEKLFF; CDR3 DNA: TGTGCCAGCAGAGCAGCCCAGGGGGCTGGCACTAATGAAAAACTGTTTTTT
J gene: TRBJ2-2; D gene: .; clone size: .; V gene: TRBV2; CDR3 protein: CASSQPGLSVQIVGTGELFF; CDR3 DNA: TGTGCCAGCAGTCAACCCGGGCTTAGCGTACAGATCGTTGGCACCGGGGAGCTGTTTTTT
J gene: TRBJ1-5; D gene: .; clone size: many; V gene: TRBV12-5; CDR3 protein: CASGLWGFGSNQPQHF; CDR3 DNA: TGTGCTAGTGGTCTCTGGGGGTTTGGTAGCAATCAGCCCCAGCATTTT
J gene: TRBJ2-5; D gene: TRBD2; clone size: .; V gene: TRBV12-3/TRBV12-4; CDR3 protein: CASSSPWTSGGAGETQYF; CDR3 DNA: TGTGCCAGCAGTTCCCCATGGACTAGCGGGGGGGCCGGAGAGACCCAGTACTTC
J gene: TRBJ1-6; D gene: TRBD1; clone size: .; V gene: TRBV28; CDR3 protein: CASSFSDRAWSPLHF; CDR3 DNA: TGTGCCAGCAGTTTTTCCGACAGGGCCTGGTCACCCCTCCACTTT
J gene: TRBJ1-2; D gene: .; clone size: many; V gene: TRBV2; CDR3 protein: CASRSQGTSYGYTF; CDR3 DNA: TGTGCCAGCAGATCTCAGGGTACCTCCTATGGCTACACCTTC
J gene: TRBJ2-7; D gene: TRBD1; clone size: many; V gene: TRBV6-1; CDR3 protein: CASKDRYEQVRQYF; CDR3 DNA: TGTGCCAGCAAGGACAGGTACGAGCAGGTCCGGCAGTACTTC
J gene: TRBJ2-2; D gene: .; clone size: many; V gene: TRBV7-3; CDR3 protein: CASSLIQGGELFF; CDR3 DNA: TGTGCCAGCAGCTTAATCCAAGGCGGGGAGCTGTTTTTT
J gene: TRBJ1-2; D gene: .; clone size: many; V gene: TRBV7-2; CDR3 protein: CASSSLPPWTF; CDR3 DNA: TGTGCCAGCAGCTCTCTCCCGCCATGGACCTTC
J gene: TRBJ2-3; D gene: TRBD1; clone size: few; V gene: TRBV4-2; CDR3 protein: CASRQPNRGASSTDTQYF; CDR3 DNA: TGTGCCAGCAGACAGCCAAACAGGGGCGCTAGTAGCACAGATACGCAGTATTTT
J gene: TRBJ2-7; D gene: TRBD1; clone size: many; V gene: TRBV19; CDR3 protein: CASSTRDRGEQYF; CDR3 DNA: TGTGCCAGTAGTACCCGGGACAGGGGCGAGCAGTACTTC
J gene: TRBJ2-7; D gene: .; clone size: many; V gene: TRBV25-1; CDR3 protein: CASSELGHEQYF; CDR3 DNA: TGTGCCAGCAGTGAATTGGGCCACGAGCAGTACTTC
J gene: TRBJ1-1; D gene: TRBD1; clone size: many; V gene: TRBV6-1; CDR3 protein: CASSVDREFLNTEAFF; CDR3 DNA: TGTGCCAGCAGTGTTGACAGGGAATTCTTAAACACTGAAGCTTTCTTT
J gene: TRBJ1-1; D gene: .; clone size: many; V gene: TRBV18; CDR3 protein: CASSPQGHTEAFF; CDR3 DNA: TGTGCCAGCTCACCTCAGGGGCACACTGAAGCTTTCTTT
J gene: TRBJ1-3; D gene: TRBD1; clone size: .; V gene: TRBV5-1; CDR3 protein: CASRGTASGNTIYF; CDR3 DNA: TGCGCCAGCAGAGGGACAGCCTCTGGAAACACCATATATTTT
J gene: TRBJ2-2; D gene: .; clone size: .; V gene: TRBV6-2/TRBV6-3; CDR3 protein: CASRKTGTGELFF; CDR3 DNA: TGTGCCAGCAGAAAAACAGGGACCGGGGAGCTGTTTTTT
J gene: TRBJ1-5; D gene: .; clone size: few; V gene: TRBV19; CDR3 protein: CASSIMKTGFQPQHF; CDR3 DNA: TGTGCCAGTAGTATAATGAAAACAGGGTTTCAGCCCCAGCATTTT
J gene: TRBJ2-4; D gene: TRBD1; clone size: few; V gene: TRBV11-2; CDR3 protein: CASSTYRDRAKNIQYF; CDR3 DNA: TGTGCCAGCAGCACTTACCGGGACAGAGCCAAAAACATTCAGTACTTC
J gene: TRBJ1-1; D gene: .; clone size: many; V gene: TRBV6-1; CDR3 protein: CASTLGVNTEAFF; CDR3 DNA: TGTGCCAGCACCTTAGGGGTGAACACTGAAGCTTTCTTT
J gene: TRBJ2-5; D gene: TRBD2; clone size: many; V gene: TRBV7-2; CDR3 protein: CASSLTLAGGQETQYF; CDR3 DNA: TGTGCCAGCAGCTTAACCCTAGCGGGGGGGCAAGAGACCCAGTACTTC
J gene: TRBJ1-2; D gene: TRBD1; clone size: many; V gene: TRBV12-3/TRBV12-4; CDR3 protein: CASSRTGGDYGYTF; CDR3 DNA: TGTGCCAGCAGTCGTACAGGGGGGGATTATGGCTACACCTTC
J gene: TRBJ2-2; D gene: .; clone size: many; V gene: TRBV6-1; CDR3 protein: CASNYRNTGELFF; CDR3 DNA: TGTGCCAGCAACTACCGGAACACCGGGGAGCTGTTTTTT
J gene: TRBJ1-1; D gene: .; clone size: many; V gene: TRBV6-2/TRBV6-3; CDR3 protein: CASSTGTVWAFF; CDR3 DNA: TGTGCCAGCAGTACCGGGACGGTTTGGGCTTTCTTT
J gene: TRBJ2-2; D gene: TRBD1; clone size: many; V gene: TRBV9; CDR3 protein: CASTGQGVTGELFF; CDR3 DNA: TGTGCCAGCACTGGACAGGGTGTCACCGGGGAGCTGTTTTTT
J gene: TRBJ1-5; D gene: TRBD1; clone size: .; V gene: TRBV28; CDR3 protein: CASSSTTGGNNQPQHF; CDR3 DNA: TGTGCCAGCAGCTCAACCACAGGGGGCAACAATCAGCCCCAGCATTTT
J gene: TRBJ2-7; D gene: .; clone size: many; V gene: TRBV11-1; CDR3 protein: CASSLWGLDTEVYYEQYF; CDR3 DNA: TGTGCCAGCAGCTTATGGGGACTGGACACTGAAGTTTACTACGAGCAGTACTTC
J gene: TRBJ1-4; D gene: .; clone size: many; V gene: TRBV20-1; CDR3 protein: CSASKEGGGEKLFF; CDR3 DNA: TGCAGTGCTAGTAAGGAGGGAGGGGGTGAAAAACTGTTTTTT
J gene: TRBJ1-5; D gene: .; clone size: few; V gene: TRBV12-3/TRBV12-4; CDR3 protein: CASSSLGQPQRF; CDR3 DNA: TGTGCCAGCAGTTCCCTCGGACAGCCTCAGCGTTTT
J gene: TRBJ1-1; D gene: .; clone size: many; V gene: TRBV7-2; CDR3 protein: CASSLMAARNTEAFF; CDR3 DNA: TGTGCCAGCAGCTTAATGGCGGCGAGGAACACTGAAGCTTTCTTT
J gene: TRBJ1-2; D gene: TRBD1; clone size: many; V gene: TRBV14; CDR3 protein: CASSQDIGGDGYTF; CDR3 DNA: TGTGCCAGCAGCCAAGATATAGGGGGCGATGGCTACACCTTC
J gene: TRBJ1-1; D gene: .; clone size: many; V gene: TRBV5-1; CDR3 protein: CASSSGALPGMNTEAFF; CDR3 DNA: TGCGCCAGCAGCTCGGGGGCCCTTCCGGGGATGAACACTGAAGCTTTCTTT
J gene: TRBJ1-2; D gene: TRBD1; clone size: many; V gene: TRBV6-1; CDR3 protein: CASSHTGGNYGYTF; CDR3 DNA: TGTGCCAGCAGCCACACAGGGGGCAACTATGGCTACACCTTC
J gene: TRBJ2-5; D gene: TRBD2; clone size: many; V gene: TRBV7-9; CDR3 protein: CASSGGTNQKETQYF; CDR3 DNA: TGTGCCAGCAGCGGAGGGACTAACCAAAAAGAGACCCAGTACTTC
J gene: TRBJ1-2; D gene: .; clone size: many; V gene: TRBV7-9; CDR3 protein: CTSSLDSDYGYTF; CDR3 DNA: TGTACCAGCAGCTTAGATTCCGACTATGGCTACACCTTC
J gene: TRBJ1-1; D gene: .; clone size: many; V gene: TRBV27; CDR3 protein: CASSPEENTEAFF; CDR3 DNA: TGTGCCAGCAGCCCAGAGGAAAACACTGAAGCTTTCTTT
J gene: TRBJ2-7; D gene: .; clone size: many; V gene: TRBV7-2; CDR3 protein: CASSFPGMGEQYF; CDR3 DNA: TGTGCCAGCAGCTTTCCCGGGATGGGGGAGCAGTACTTC
J gene: TRBJ2-7; D gene: .; clone size: many; V gene: TRBV7-8; CDR3 protein: CASSLGGSDYEQYF; CDR3 DNA: TGTGCCAGCAGCTTAGGTGGCAGCGACTACGAGCAGTACTTC
J gene: TRBJ1-5; D gene: .; clone size: many; V gene: TRBV7-2; CDR3 protein: CASSFGWGNQPQHF; CDR3 DNA: TGTGCCAGCAGCTTCGGGTGGGGCAATCAGCCCCAGCATTTT
J gene: TRBJ1-6; D gene: .; clone size: many; V gene: TRBV6-4; CDR3 protein: CASSQSYNSPLHF; CDR3 DNA: TGTGCCAGCAGCCAGTCCTATAATTCACCCCTCCACTTT
J gene: TRBJ1-5; D gene: TRBD1; clone size: many; V gene: TRBV19; CDR3 protein: CASSIDLGAGGVGQPQHF; CDR3 DNA: TGTGCCAGTAGTATAGATCTAGGGGCAGGGGGCGTTGGTCAGCCCCAGCATTTT
J gene: TRBJ2-5; D gene: .; clone size: few; V gene: TRBV2; CDR3 protein: CASSAAGETQYF; CDR3 DNA: TGTGCCAGCAGTGCGGCAGGGGAGACCCAGTACTTC
J gene: TRBJ2-7; D gene: TRBD1; clone size: .; V gene: TRBV11-1; CDR3 protein: CASSPQIRTGVVGEQYF; CDR3 DNA: TGTGCCAGCAGCCCACAGATACGGACAGGGGTCGTTGGCGAGCAGTACTTC
J gene: TRBJ1-1; D gene: TRBD1; clone size: many; V gene: TRBV20-1; CDR3 protein: CSARWDRLMNTEAFF; CDR3 DNA: TGCAGTGCTAGGTGGGACAGGCTGATGAACACTGAAGCTTTCTTT
J gene: TRBJ2-1; D gene: .; clone size: few; V gene: TRBV5-8; CDR3 protein: CASSWDHFDPNEQFF; CDR3 DNA: TGTGCCAGCAGCTGGGACCACTTCGACCCCAATGAGCAGTTCTTC
J gene: TRBJ2-2; D gene: .; clone size: once; V gene: TRBV7-9; CDR3 protein: CASSERQTGELFF; CDR3 DNA: TGTGCCAGCAGCGAACGACAGACCGGGGAGCTGTTTTTT
J gene: TRBJ1-1; D gene: TRBD1; clone size: few; V gene: TRBV5-1; CDR3 protein: CVSSTMTGLNTEAFF; CDR3 DNA: TGCGTCAGCAGCACCATGACAGGGCTGAACACTGAAGCTTTCTTT